These T cell receptor beta chains were read from a single sample in a study of a mutant IDH1 vaccine in newly diagnosed glioma. Some clones are missing from TCRdb's copy, which holds only in-frame ones; the method was immunoSEQ multiplex PCR. This sample carries 60,000 to 65,000 clones, roughly 76% of them seen once, and the ten largest clones take around 5%. These receptors' targets are unknown. This specimen was PBMCs, taken from a glioma patient whose treatment included an IDH1 peptide vaccine. These receptors originate from a man aged 40-50 years with glioma. Both conserved end residues are part of each CDR3. Fields, in order: D gene, V gene, J gene, clone size, CDR3 DNA, CDR3 protein. D genes are given only for firm matches. Size is omitted from some rows. Given values are once, few, many or a class for expanded clones.

d_gene: TRBD1; v_gene: TRBV19; j_gene: TRBJ2-3; abundance: .; CDR3nt: TGTGCCAGTAATGAGGGACAGGACTATGCTAGCACCCGCACAGATACGCAGTATTTT; CDR3aa: CASNEGQDYASTRTDTQYF
d_gene: .; v_gene: TRBV15; j_gene: TRBJ2-3; abundance: once; CDR3nt: TGTGCCACCAGCAGAGATTCCGGCACAGATACGCAGTATTTT; CDR3aa: CATSRDSGTDTQYF
d_gene: .; v_gene: TRBV9; j_gene: TRBJ2-2; abundance: .; CDR3nt: TGTGCCAGCAGCGCCTTTAGAACCCAGGGGAAGGACGGGGAGCTGTTTTTT; CDR3aa: CASSAFRTQGKDGELFF
d_gene: TRBD1; v_gene: TRBV18; j_gene: TRBJ1-1; abundance: .; CDR3nt: TGTGCCAGCTCACCGAGGGACAGGGGGCACACTGAAGCTTTCTTT; CDR3aa: CASSPRDRGHTEAFF
d_gene: TRBD2; v_gene: TRBV5-4; j_gene: TRBJ2-7; abundance: .; CDR3nt: TGTGCCAGCAGCTCAACGGGACTAGCGGGAGGGCCCTCCTACGAGCAGTACTTC; CDR3aa: CASSSTGLAGGPSYEQYF
d_gene: .; v_gene: TRBV29-1; j_gene: TRBJ2-7; abundance: .; CDR3nt: TGCAGCGTTGATGGGGGGAGTCGTTCCCACGAGCAGTACTTC; CDR3aa: CSVDGGSRSHEQYF
d_gene: .; v_gene: TRBV19; j_gene: TRBJ2-2; abundance: .; CDR3nt: TGTGCCAGTAGCGGGGGGAACACCGGGGAGCTGTTTTTT; CDR3aa: CASSGGNTGELFF
d_gene: .; v_gene: TRBV5-1; j_gene: TRBJ1-3; abundance: .; CDR3nt: TGCGCCAGCAGCTTGGGCTCTGGAAACACCATATATTTT; CDR3aa: CASSLGSGNTIYF
d_gene: TRBD1; v_gene: TRBV5-6; j_gene: TRBJ1-1; abundance: .; CDR3nt: TGTGCCAGCAGCCCAAGGGTCCCGACAGGGTGGAGGGGCACTGAAGCTTTCTTT; CDR3aa: CASSPRVPTGWRGTEAFF
d_gene: .; v_gene: TRBV15; j_gene: TRBJ2-1; abundance: .; CDR3nt: TGTGCCACCAGCGGGAGAGGGTTCAATGAGCAGTTCTTC; CDR3aa: CATSGRGFNEQFF
d_gene: .; v_gene: TRBV4-2; j_gene: TRBJ2-3; abundance: .; CDR3nt: TGTGCCAGCAGCTTCTCCCGTGGTAGCACGGGCACAGATACGCAGTATTTT; CDR3aa: CASSFSRGSTGTDTQYF
d_gene: TRBD2; v_gene: TRBV28; j_gene: TRBJ2-7; abundance: once; CDR3nt: TGTGCCAGCAGTTTACCCGGACTAGCGGGAAACTACGAGCAGTACTTC; CDR3aa: CASSLPGLAGNYEQYF
d_gene: TRBD2; v_gene: TRBV27; j_gene: TRBJ2-7; abundance: .; CDR3nt: TGTGCCAGCAGAGACACTAGCGGGGCCTACGAGCAGTACTTC; CDR3aa: CASRDTSGAYEQYF
d_gene: .; v_gene: TRBV4-3; j_gene: TRBJ2-7; abundance: .; CDR3nt: TGCGCCAGCAGCCAAGCGACAGGTGCTATCTCCTACGAGCAGTACTTC; CDR3aa: CASSQATGAISYEQYF
d_gene: TRBD1; v_gene: TRBV19; j_gene: TRBJ2-1; abundance: .; CDR3nt: TGTGCCAGTAGTACCCAGGGGGCCTACAATGAGCAGTTCTTC; CDR3aa: CASSTQGAYNEQFF
d_gene: .; v_gene: TRBV7-3; j_gene: TRBJ2-5; abundance: .; CDR3nt: TGTGCCAGCAGCCTACAGCCACGGGGGACCCAGTACTTC; CDR3aa: CASSLQPRGTQYF
d_gene: .; v_gene: TRBV10-3; j_gene: TRBJ1-5; abundance: .; CDR3nt: TGTGCCATCAGTGACAGGAATCAGCCCCAGCATTTT; CDR3aa: CAISDRNQPQHF
d_gene: .; v_gene: TRBV6-5; j_gene: TRBJ1-5; abundance: .; CDR3nt: TGTGCCAGCAGTACAGGGCTCCGCAATCAGCCCCAGCATTTT; CDR3aa: CASSTGLRNQPQHF
d_gene: .; v_gene: TRBV27; j_gene: TRBJ2-7; abundance: .; CDR3nt: TGTGCCAGCAGTTTATTTCTGGGTTCCTACGAGCAGTACTTC; CDR3aa: CASSLFLGSYEQYF
d_gene: .; v_gene: TRBV6-6; j_gene: TRBJ1-5; abundance: .; CDR3nt: TGTGCCAGCAGTCAGGGTGGCAATCAGCCCCAGCATTTT; CDR3aa: CASSQGGNQPQHF
d_gene: .; v_gene: TRBV5-4; j_gene: TRBJ1-2; abundance: .; CDR3nt: TGTGCCAGCAGCCCCCCTGGGCTTAACTATGGCTACACCTTC; CDR3aa: CASSPPGLNYGYTF
d_gene: .; v_gene: TRBV30; j_gene: TRBJ1-1; abundance: few; CDR3nt: TGTGCCTGGAGTATGAACACTGAAGCTTTCTTT; CDR3aa: CAWSMNTEAFF
d_gene: .; v_gene: TRBV6-6; j_gene: TRBJ2-5; abundance: .; CDR3nt: TGTGCCAGCAGTTATATGGGCATTCAGACCCAGTACTTC; CDR3aa: CASSYMGIQTQYF
d_gene: .; v_gene: TRBV18; j_gene: TRBJ2-7; abundance: .; CDR3nt: TGTGCCAGCTCACCACCGAGTCGTTACGAGCAGTACTTC; CDR3aa: CASSPPSRYEQYF
d_gene: TRBD2; v_gene: TRBV25-1; j_gene: TRBJ2-3; abundance: .; CDR3nt: TGTGCCAGCAGCGGGGTGGATCTAGCGGGAGGGGCGCAGTATTTT; CDR3aa: CASSGVDLAGGAQYF
d_gene: TRBD1; v_gene: TRBV28; j_gene: TRBJ2-7; abundance: .; CDR3nt: TGTGCCAGCAGTTGGGACAGGGGGCGCCGGGACGAGCAGTACTTC; CDR3aa: CASSWDRGRRDEQYF
d_gene: .; v_gene: TRBV11-2; j_gene: TRBJ1-2; abundance: .; CDR3nt: TGTGCCAGCAGCTTAGTTGGGGACTATGGCTACACCTTC; CDR3aa: CASSLVGDYGYTF
d_gene: TRBD2; v_gene: TRBV7-3; j_gene: TRBJ2-7; abundance: .; CDR3nt: TGTGCCAGCAGCCTAGCTAGCGGGAGTGAATCGGTGCAGTACTTC; CDR3aa: CASSLASGSESVQYF
d_gene: TRBD2; v_gene: TRBV5-4; j_gene: TRBJ2-1; abundance: .; CDR3nt: TGTGCCAGCAGCTTGGCCCCCAGCGGGGGCCACAATGAGCAGTTCTTC; CDR3aa: CASSLAPSGGHNEQFF
d_gene: .; v_gene: TRBV19; j_gene: TRBJ1-1; abundance: .; CDR3nt: TGTGCCAGTACCAGACGGGGGATCACTGAAGCTTTCTTT; CDR3aa: CASTRRGITEAFF
d_gene: .; v_gene: TRBV4-2; j_gene: TRBJ1-5; abundance: .; CDR3nt: TGTGCCAGCAGCCAAGATCAAGGAAAGTCGCGGCTGTATCAGCCCCAGCATTTT; CDR3aa: CASSQDQGKSRLYQPQHF
d_gene: .; v_gene: TRBV20-1; j_gene: TRBJ1-1; abundance: .; CDR3nt: TGCAGTGCTGACAGTGGAGTGGTGGCTTTCTTT; CDR3aa: CSADSGVVAFF
d_gene: .; v_gene: TRBV29-1; j_gene: TRBJ1-3; abundance: .; CDR3nt: TGCAGCGTTGCCCCCCAGGTATTTTCTGGAAACACCATATATTTT; CDR3aa: CSVAPQVFSGNTIYF
d_gene: TRBD2; v_gene: TRBV7-3; j_gene: TRBJ2-5; abundance: .; CDR3nt: TGTGCCAGCAGCCTCTCTAGCGGGGGGGAGACCCAGTACTTC; CDR3aa: CASSLSSGGETQYF
d_gene: .; v_gene: TRBV11-2; j_gene: TRBJ1-2; abundance: .; CDR3nt: TGTGCCAGCAGCCCCCCCGGACGGCGGGGCTACACCTTC; CDR3aa: CASSPPGRRGYTF
d_gene: TRBD2; v_gene: TRBV5-1; j_gene: TRBJ2-3; abundance: .; CDR3nt: TGCGCCAGCAGCAAACTAGCGCAATATCGAGATACGCAGTATTTT; CDR3aa: CASSKLAQYRDTQYF
d_gene: TRBD1; v_gene: TRBV5-1; j_gene: TRBJ2-2; abundance: .; CDR3nt: TGCGCCAGCAGCTTCAGTACAGGGGGCAACACCGGGGAGCTGTTTTTT; CDR3aa: CASSFSTGGNTGELFF
d_gene: .; v_gene: TRBV5-1; j_gene: TRBJ2-7; abundance: .; CDR3nt: TGCGCCAGCAGCTTGGAGGGGGTAGACGAGCAGTACTTC; CDR3aa: CASSLEGVDEQYF
d_gene: .; v_gene: TRBV18; j_gene: TRBJ1-3; abundance: .; CDR3nt: TGTGCCAGCTCACCACGACTGACCTCTGGAAACACCATATATTTT; CDR3aa: CASSPRLTSGNTIYF
d_gene: TRBD2; v_gene: TRBV5-1; j_gene: TRBJ2-5; abundance: .; CDR3nt: TGCGCCAGCACCCGACTAGCGGGGGGACAAGAGACCCAGTACTTC; CDR3aa: CASTRLAGGQETQYF
d_gene: .; v_gene: TRBV30; j_gene: TRBJ1-5; abundance: .; CDR3nt: TGTGCCTGGAGTGTGGGGGGATGGCAGCCCCAGCATTTT; CDR3aa: CAWSVGGWQPQHF
d_gene: TRBD1; v_gene: TRBV18; j_gene: TRBJ2-7; abundance: .; CDR3nt: TGTGCCAGCTCTGCAGACAGGGGGGTCTACGAGCAGTACTTC; CDR3aa: CASSADRGVYEQYF
d_gene: TRBD1; v_gene: TRBV29-1; j_gene: TRBJ1-1; abundance: .; CDR3nt: TGCAGCGTTGAACGGGACAGGGGCCCCTCGAACACTGAAGCTTTCTTT; CDR3aa: CSVERDRGPSNTEAFF
d_gene: TRBD1; v_gene: TRBV10-3; j_gene: TRBJ2-5; abundance: .; CDR3nt: TGTGCCATCAGGACGACAGGGCAAGAGACCCAGTACTTC; CDR3aa: CAIRTTGQETQYF
d_gene: TRBD1; v_gene: TRBV28; j_gene: TRBJ1-3; abundance: .; CDR3nt: TGTGCCAGCAGCTTTGGGACAGTAGGAAACACCATATATTTT; CDR3aa: CASSFGTVGNTIYF
d_gene: .; v_gene: TRBV2; j_gene: TRBJ2-7; abundance: .; CDR3nt: TGTGCCAGCAGTACAGACGGGGGTTCCTGCGAGCAGTACTTC; CDR3aa: CASSTDGGSCEQYF
d_gene: .; v_gene: TRBV7-9; j_gene: TRBJ2-7; abundance: .; CDR3nt: TGTGCCAGCACCTACTCGGGCGGCGAGCAGTACTTC; CDR3aa: CASTYSGGEQYF
d_gene: .; v_gene: TRBV6-1; j_gene: TRBJ2-2; abundance: .; CDR3nt: TGTGCCAGCAATGTTCAAGTCAGCCCCGGGGAGCTGTTTTTT; CDR3aa: CASNVQVSPGELFF
d_gene: .; v_gene: TRBV28; j_gene: TRBJ2-2; abundance: .; CDR3nt: TGTGCCAGCGGGACGGGTAACACCGGGGAGCTGTTTTTT; CDR3aa: CASGTGNTGELFF
d_gene: TRBD1; v_gene: TRBV2; j_gene: TRBJ1-6; abundance: .; CDR3nt: TGTGCCAGCAGTGTTTGGACAGGGAGCTCACCCCTCCACTTT; CDR3aa: CASSVWTGSSPLHF